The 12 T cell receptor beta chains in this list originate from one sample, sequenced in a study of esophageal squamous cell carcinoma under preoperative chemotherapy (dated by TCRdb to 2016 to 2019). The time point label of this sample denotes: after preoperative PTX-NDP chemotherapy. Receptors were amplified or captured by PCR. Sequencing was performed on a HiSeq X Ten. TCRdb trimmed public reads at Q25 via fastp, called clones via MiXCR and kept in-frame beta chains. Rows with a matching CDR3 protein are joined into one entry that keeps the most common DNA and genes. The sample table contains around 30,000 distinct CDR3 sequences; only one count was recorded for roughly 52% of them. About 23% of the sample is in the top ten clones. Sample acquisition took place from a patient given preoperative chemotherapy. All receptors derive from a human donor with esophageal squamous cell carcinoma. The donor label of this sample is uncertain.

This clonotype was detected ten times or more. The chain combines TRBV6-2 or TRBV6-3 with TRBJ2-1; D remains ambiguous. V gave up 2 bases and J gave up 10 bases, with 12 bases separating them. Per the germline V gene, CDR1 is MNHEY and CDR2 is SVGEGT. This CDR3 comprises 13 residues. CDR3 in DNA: TGTGCCAGCAGTTACCATCGTCTCGGGGAGCAGTTCTTC. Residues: CASSYHRLGEQFF.

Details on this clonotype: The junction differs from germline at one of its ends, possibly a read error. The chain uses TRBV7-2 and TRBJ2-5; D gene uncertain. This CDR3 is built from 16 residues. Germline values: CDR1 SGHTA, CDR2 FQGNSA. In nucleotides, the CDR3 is TGTGCCAGCAGCTCACCTCCTGGTCTAGGCCCAACGACCCGGTACTTC. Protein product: CASSSPPGLGPTTRYF.

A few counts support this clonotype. CDR3 in DNA: TGTGCCAGCAGCCCCGGGACAGGGGGCTTCGAGCAGTACTTC. Protein sequence: CASSPGTGGFEQYF. The rearrangement links TRBV7-7 to TRBJ2-1; 12 nucleotides agree with TRBD1. The J call may be faulty, since TRBJ2-7 better matches the DNA end. Looked up from germline, CDR1 is SSHAT and CDR2 is FNYEAQ (reference sequence). The CDR3 runs 14 residues.

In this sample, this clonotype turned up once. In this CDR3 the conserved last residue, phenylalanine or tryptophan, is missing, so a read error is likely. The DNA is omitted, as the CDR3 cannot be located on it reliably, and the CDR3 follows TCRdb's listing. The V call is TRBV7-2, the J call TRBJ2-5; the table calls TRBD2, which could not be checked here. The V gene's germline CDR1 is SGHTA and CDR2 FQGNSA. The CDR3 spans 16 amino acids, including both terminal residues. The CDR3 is CASSSGRGAARATQFS.

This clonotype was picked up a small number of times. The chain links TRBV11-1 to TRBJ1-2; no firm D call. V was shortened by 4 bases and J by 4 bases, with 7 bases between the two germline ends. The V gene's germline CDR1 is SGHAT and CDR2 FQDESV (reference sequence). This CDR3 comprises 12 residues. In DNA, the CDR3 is TGTGCCAGCAGCTCGGGGATCTATGGCTACACCTTC. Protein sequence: CASSSGIYGYTF.

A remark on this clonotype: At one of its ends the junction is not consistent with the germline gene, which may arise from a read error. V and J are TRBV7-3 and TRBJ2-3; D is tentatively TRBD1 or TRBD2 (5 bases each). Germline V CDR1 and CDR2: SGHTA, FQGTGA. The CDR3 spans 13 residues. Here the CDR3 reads CASGHRGPDTQYF. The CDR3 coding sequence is TGTGCCAGCGGCCACCGGGGCCCAGATACCCAGTATTTC.

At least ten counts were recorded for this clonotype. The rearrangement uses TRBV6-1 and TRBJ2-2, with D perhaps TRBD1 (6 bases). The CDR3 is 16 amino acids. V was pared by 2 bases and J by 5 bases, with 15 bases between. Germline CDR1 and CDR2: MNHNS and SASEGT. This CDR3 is CASSELSQGLTGELFF. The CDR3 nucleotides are TGTGCCAGCAGTGAATTAAGTCAGGGGCTAACCGGGGAGCTGTTTTTT.

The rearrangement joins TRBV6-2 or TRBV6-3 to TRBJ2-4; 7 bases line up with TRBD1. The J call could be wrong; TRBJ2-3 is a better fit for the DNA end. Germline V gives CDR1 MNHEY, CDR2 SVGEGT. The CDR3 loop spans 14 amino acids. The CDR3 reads CRSRGTCEENTQYF. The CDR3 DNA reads TGTCGCAGCAGGGGGACCTGCGAGGAAAACACGCAGTATTTT.

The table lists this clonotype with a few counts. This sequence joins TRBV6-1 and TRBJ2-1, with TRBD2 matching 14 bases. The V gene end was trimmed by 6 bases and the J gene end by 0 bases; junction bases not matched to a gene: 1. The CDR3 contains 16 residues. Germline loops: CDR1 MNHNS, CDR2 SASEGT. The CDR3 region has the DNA TGTGCCAGCAGGGGGACTAGCGGGAGCTCCTACAATGAGCAGTTCTTC. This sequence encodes CASRGTSGSSYNEQFF.

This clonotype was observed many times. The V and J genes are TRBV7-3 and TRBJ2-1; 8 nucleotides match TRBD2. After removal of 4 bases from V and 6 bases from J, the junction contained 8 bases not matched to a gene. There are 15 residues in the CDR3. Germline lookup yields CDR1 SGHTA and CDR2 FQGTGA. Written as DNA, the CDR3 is TGTGCCAGCAGCTCGAATAGCGGGGAGGCCAATGAGCAGTTCTTC. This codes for CASSSNSGEANEQFF.

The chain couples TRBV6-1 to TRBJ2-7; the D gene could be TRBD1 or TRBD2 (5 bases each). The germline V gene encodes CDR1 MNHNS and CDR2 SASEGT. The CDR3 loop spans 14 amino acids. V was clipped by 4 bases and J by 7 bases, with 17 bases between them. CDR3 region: CASSGVRASGEQYF. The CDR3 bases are TGTGCCAGCAGTGGGGTCAGGGCCTCGGGGGAGCAGTACTTC.

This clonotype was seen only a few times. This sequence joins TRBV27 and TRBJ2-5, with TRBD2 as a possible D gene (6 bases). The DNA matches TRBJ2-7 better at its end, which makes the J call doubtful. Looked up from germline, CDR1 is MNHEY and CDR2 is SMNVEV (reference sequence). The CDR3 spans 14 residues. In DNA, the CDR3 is TGTGCCAGCAGGGAGCGGGCCTCAACCTACGAGCAGTACTTC. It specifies CASRERASTYEQYF.